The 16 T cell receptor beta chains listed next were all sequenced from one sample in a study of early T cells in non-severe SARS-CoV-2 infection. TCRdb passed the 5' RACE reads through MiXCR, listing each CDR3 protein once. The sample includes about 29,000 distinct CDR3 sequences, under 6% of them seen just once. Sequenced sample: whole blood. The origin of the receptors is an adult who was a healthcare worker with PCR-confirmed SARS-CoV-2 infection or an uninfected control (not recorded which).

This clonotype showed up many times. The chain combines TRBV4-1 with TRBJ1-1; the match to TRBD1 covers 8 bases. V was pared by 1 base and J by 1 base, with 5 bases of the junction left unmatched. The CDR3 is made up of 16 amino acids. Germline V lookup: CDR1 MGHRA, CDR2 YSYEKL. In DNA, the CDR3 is TGCGCCAGCAGCCAAGCACCGGGACAGGCGAACACTGAAGCTTTCTTT. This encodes CASSQAPGQANTEAFF.

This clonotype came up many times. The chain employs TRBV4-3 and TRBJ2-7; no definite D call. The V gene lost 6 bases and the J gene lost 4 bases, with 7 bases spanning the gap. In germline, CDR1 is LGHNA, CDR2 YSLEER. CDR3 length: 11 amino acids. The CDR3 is CASSLIYEQYF. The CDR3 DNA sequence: TGCGCCAGCAGTCTTATATACGAGCAGTACTTC.

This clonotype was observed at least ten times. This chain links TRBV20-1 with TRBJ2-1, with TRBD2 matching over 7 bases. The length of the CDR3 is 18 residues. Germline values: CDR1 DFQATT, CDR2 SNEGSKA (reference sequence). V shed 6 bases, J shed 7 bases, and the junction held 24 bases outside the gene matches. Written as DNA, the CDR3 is TGCAGTGCAAGTTCTAGCGGACTTTACCGGACGGCCTTGAATGAGCAGTTCTTC. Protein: CSASSSGLYRTALNEQFF.

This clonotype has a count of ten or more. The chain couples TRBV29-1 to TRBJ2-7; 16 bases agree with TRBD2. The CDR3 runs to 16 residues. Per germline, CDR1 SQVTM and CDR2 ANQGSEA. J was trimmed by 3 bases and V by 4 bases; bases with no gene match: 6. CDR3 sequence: CSVAGTSGGGDYEQYF. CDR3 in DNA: TGCAGCGTTGCAGGGACTAGCGGGGGGGGAGACTACGAGCAGTACTTC.

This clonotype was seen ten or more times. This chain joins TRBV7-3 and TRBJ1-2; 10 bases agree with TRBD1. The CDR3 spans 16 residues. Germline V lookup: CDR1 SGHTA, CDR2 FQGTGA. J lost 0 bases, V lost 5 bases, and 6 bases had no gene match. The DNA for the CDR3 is TGTGCCAGCAGCCCCCGACAGGGGGCTACTAACTATGGCTACACCTTC. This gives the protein CASSPRQGATNYGYTF. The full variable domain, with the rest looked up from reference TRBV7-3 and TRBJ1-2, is GAGVSQTPSNKVTEKGKYVELRCDPISGHTALYWYRQSLGQGPEFLIYFQGTGAADDSGLPNDRFFAVRPEGSVSTLKIQRTERGDSAVYLCASSPRQGATNYGYTFGSGTRLTVV.

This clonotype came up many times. The CDR3: CSAPRTDTQYF. The CDR3 coding sequence is TGCAGTGCCCCGCGCACAGATACGCAGTATTTT. V gene TRBV20-1 combines with J gene TRBJ2-3; D is ambiguous. V was pared by 6 bases and J by 1 base, with 5 bases between. Germline V gene lookup returns CDR1 DFQATT and CDR2 SNEGSKA (reference sequence). This CDR3 is built from 11 residues.

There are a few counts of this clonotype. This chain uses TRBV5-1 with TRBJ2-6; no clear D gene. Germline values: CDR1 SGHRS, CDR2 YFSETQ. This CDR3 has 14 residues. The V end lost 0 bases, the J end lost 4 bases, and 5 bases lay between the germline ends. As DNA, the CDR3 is TGCGCCAGCAGCTTGGCGACCGGGGCCAACGTCCTGACTTTC. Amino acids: CASSLATGANVLTF.

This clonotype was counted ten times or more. The CDR3 sequence: CATSRDPLDGYGYTF. In DNA form, the CDR3 reads TGTGCCACCAGCAGAGATCCCCTGGATGGGTATGGCTACACCTTC. The gene calls are TRBV15 and TRBJ1-2; D unclear. V lost 0 bases and J lost 5, with 13 bases in between. Germline-derived CDR1 and CDR2 are LNHNV and YYDKDF (reference sequence). The CDR3 has 15 amino acids.

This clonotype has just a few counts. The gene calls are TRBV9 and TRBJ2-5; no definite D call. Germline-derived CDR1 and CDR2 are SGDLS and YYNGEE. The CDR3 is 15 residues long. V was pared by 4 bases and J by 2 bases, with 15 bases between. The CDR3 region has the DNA TGTGCCAGCAGCACATTGTGGCACCTTCAAGAGACCCAGTACTTC. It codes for CASSTLWHLQETQYF. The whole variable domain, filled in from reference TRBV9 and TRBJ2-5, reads DSGVTQTPKHLITATGQRVTLRCSPRSGDLSVYWYQQSLDQGLQFLIQYYNGEERAKGNILERFSAQQFPDLHSELNLSSLELGDSALYFCASSTLWHLQETQYFGPGTRLLVL.

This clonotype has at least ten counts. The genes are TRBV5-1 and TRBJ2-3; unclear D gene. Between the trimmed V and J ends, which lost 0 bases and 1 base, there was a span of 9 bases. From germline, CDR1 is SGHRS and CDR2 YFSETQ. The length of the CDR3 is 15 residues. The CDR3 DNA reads TGCGCCAGCAGCTTGGACTCTCCTGGCACAGATACGCAGTATTTT. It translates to CASSLDSPGTDTQYF.

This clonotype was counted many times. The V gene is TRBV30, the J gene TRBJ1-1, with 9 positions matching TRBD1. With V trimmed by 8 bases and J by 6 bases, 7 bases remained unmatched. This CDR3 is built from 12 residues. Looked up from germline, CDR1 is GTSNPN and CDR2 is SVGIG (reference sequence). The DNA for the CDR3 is TGTGCCGTTGACAGGGGGGACGCTGAAGCTTTCTTT. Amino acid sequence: CAVDRGDAEAFF.

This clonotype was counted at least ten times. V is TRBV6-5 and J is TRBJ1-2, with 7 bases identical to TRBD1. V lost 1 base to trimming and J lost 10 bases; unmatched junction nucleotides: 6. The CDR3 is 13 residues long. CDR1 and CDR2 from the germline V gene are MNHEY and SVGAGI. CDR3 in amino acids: CASSYWEGGDYTF. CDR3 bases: TGTGCCAGCAGTTACTGGGAAGGGGGCGACTACACCTTC.

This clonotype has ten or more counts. CDR3 amino acids: CASSKDRGTGELFF. The CDR3, as DNA: TGTGCCAGCAGCAAGGACAGGGGCACCGGGGAGCTGTTTTTT. The rearrangement uses TRBV7-8 and TRBJ2-2; 9 nucleotides line up with TRBD1. Trimming took 5 bases from V and 4 from J; bases not matched to a gene: 2. CDR3 length: 14 residues. Germline V lookup: CDR1 SGHVS, CDR2 FQNEAQ.

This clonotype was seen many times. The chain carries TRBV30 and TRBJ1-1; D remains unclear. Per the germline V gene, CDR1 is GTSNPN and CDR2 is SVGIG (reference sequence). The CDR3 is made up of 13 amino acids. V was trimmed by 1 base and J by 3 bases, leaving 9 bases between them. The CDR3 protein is CAWSGILDTEAFF. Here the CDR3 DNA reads TGTGCCTGGAGTGGTATTTTGGACACTGAAGCTTTCTTT.

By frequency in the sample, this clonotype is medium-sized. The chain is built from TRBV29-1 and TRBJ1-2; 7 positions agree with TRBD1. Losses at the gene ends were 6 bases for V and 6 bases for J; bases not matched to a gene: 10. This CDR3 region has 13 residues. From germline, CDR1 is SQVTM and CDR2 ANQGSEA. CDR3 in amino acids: CSVPPGQQDGYTF. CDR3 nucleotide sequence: TGCAGCGTGCCGCCGGGACAGCAGGATGGCTACACCTTC. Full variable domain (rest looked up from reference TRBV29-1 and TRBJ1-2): SAVISQKPSRDICQRGTSLTIQCQVDSQVTMMFWYRQQPGQSLTLIATANQGSEATYESGFVIDKFPISRPNLTFSTLTVSNMSPEDSSIYLCSVPPGQQDGYTFGSGTRLTVV.

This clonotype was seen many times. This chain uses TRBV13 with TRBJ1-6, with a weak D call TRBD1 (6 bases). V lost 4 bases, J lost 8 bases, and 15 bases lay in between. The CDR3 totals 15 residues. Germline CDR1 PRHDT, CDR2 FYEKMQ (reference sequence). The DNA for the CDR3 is TGTGCCAGCAGCTCCTATACGGACAGTTATTCACCCCTCCACTTT. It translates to CASSSYTDSYSPLHF.